The rows below give T cell receptor beta chains drawn from one sample of a study of control samples from healthy donors and cancer patients. Sequencing was performed with immunoSEQ multiplex PCR; in TCRdb, only in-frame clones are kept and a portion is missing. This repertoire shows some 21,000 clones, 75% to 90% found once; its top ten account for approximately 40%. Material: PBMCs. These receptors originate from a man aged 60 to 69 with head and neck cancer. Both conserved end residues are trimmed from each CDR3. The order of the fields is V gene, D gene, J gene, CDR3 protein. A D gene is named only where the DNA matches it firmly.

TRBV12-3/TRBV12-4	.	TRBJ1-6	ASSLTYNSPLH
TRBV2	TRBD2	TRBJ2-1	ASSPLAGEQF
TRBV27	TRBD1	TRBJ1-5	ASSFLPTGEGIQPQH
TRBV7-9	TRBD2	TRBJ2-5	ASSLVRLAGDQTQY
TRBV19	.	TRBJ1-1	ASSVGYSEAF
TRBV3-1/TRBV3-2	TRBD2	TRBJ2-1	ASSQEGLAGDEQF
TRBV27	.	TRBJ1-2	ASSLIGGAGVDYGYT
TRBV2	.	TRBJ1-1	ASTFEGFETEAF
TRBV20-1	.	TRBJ1-2	SAFNYGYT
TRBV9	TRBD1	TRBJ2-1	ASSVDGQGYNEQF
TRBV13	TRBD1	TRBJ1-2	ASRRGGGGYT
TRBV6-6	.	TRBJ1-1	ASSLGQVTEAF
TRBV19	.	TRBJ2-5	ASSQSGETQY
TRBV4-2	TRBD2	TRBJ2-1	ASSQLTSGNSEQF
TRBV9	.	TRBJ2-2	ASSVEGGTGELF
TRBV6-1	TRBD1	TRBJ2-7	ASSEAGTGVYEQY
TRBV7-8	TRBD1	TRBJ2-3	ASSLRDRGSTDTQY
TRBV5-1	.	TRBJ2-2	ASSPSSRNTGELF
TRBV6-5	.	TRBJ1-1	ASSYSIGLPNTEAF
TRBV19	.	TRBJ1-5	ASSIGAAGRGQPQH
TRBV5-1	TRBD1	TRBJ1-4	ASSAVGTDEKLF
TRBV10-1	.	TRBJ2-3	ASNVRTDTQY
TRBV18	TRBD1	TRBJ2-5	ASSPRPRGPPETQY
TRBV19	TRBD1	TRBJ2-3	ASTDRATSTDTQY
TRBV10-3	.	TRBJ1-1	ATRGFQDSMNTEAF
TRBV29-1	.	TRBJ2-2	SVYWRATAGELF
TRBV6-5	.	TRBJ2-7	ASSYVTDSYEQY
TRBV18	.	TRBJ1-1	ATTAGGNTEAF